The next 25 T cell receptor beta chains were all read from a single sample in a study of CDR3 diversity in severe acne. TCRdb independently ran MiXCR on the PCR reads; one entry per CDR3 protein. This repertoire shows over 70,000 distinct CDR3 sequences, 45% to 65% found once; its top ten account for roughly an eighth. Sequencing was performed on blood. The receptors originated from a male donor in good health, without acne.

This clonotype was observed at least ten times. The V and J genes are TRBV7-9 and TRBJ1-1; D perhaps matches TRBD1 (5 bases). The CDR3 runs to 15 residues. Germline lookup yields CDR1 SEHNR and CDR2 FQNEAQ (reference sequence). V lost 5 bases, J lost 1 base, and 14 bases lay in between. The CDR3 DNA follows: TGTGCCAGCAGCATGGGACCTGAGGCGAACACTGAAGCTTTCTTT. Its protein product is CASSMGPEANTEAFF.

This clonotype was counted at least ten times. This rearrangement joins TRBV6-1 to TRBJ2-7; D ambiguous. Germline V gives CDR1 MNHNS, CDR2 SASEGT. The V end was cut by 6 bases, the J end by 3 bases, with 9 bases between. The CDR3 is 12 residues long. In nucleotides, the CDR3 is TGTGCCAGCAGCGGACCGATCTACGAGCAGTACTTC. As protein: CASSGPIYEQYF.

The gene calls are TRBV10-3 and TRBJ2-2, with D hard to call. Germline V gene data show CDR1 as ENHRY and CDR2 as SYGVKD. Trimming pared 5 bases from V and 7 bases from J, leaving 5 bases between. The CDR3 has 11 amino acids. The CDR3 region has the DNA TGTGCCATCAGTCGCGGCGGGGAGCTGTTTTTT. Translating gives CAISRGGELFF.

This rearrangement joins TRBV2 to TRBJ2-7; 14 nucleotides line up with TRBD2. In germline, CDR1 is SNHLY, CDR2 FYNNEI. V gave up 2 bases and J gave up 3 bases; unmatched junction bases: 6. This CDR3 comprises 17 residues. CDR3 protein: CASSELGGTSGSYEQYF. In DNA form, the CDR3 reads TGTGCCAGCAGTGAATTGGGCGGGACTAGCGGGAGCTACGAGCAGTACTTC.

This clonotype was found many times. A much larger clone is a single base away; this may be a read error. The V gene is TRBV5-8, the J gene TRBJ2-1; the D is unclear. CDR3 length: 15 amino acids. Deletions cut 4 bases from V and 0 bases from J, with 11 bases between. Germline V gene lookup returns CDR1 SGHTS and CDR2 YDEGEE. In DNA, the CDR3 is TGTGCCAGCAGCCCCCCAGTGAGCTCCTACAATGAGCAGTTCTTC. Amino acid sequence: CASSPPVSSYNEQFF.

There are many counts of this clonotype. The chain has TRBV7-9 and TRBJ1-1, with no clear D. The CDR3 extends over 12 amino acids. Germline V lookup: CDR1 SEHNR, CDR2 FQNEAQ (reference sequence). Between the trimmed V and J ends, which lost 1 base and 6 bases, there was a span of 6 bases. Here the CDR3 DNA reads TGTGCCAGCAGCTTAGGAACATCTGAAGCTTTCTTT. Translating gives CASSLGTSEAFF.

This chain links TRBV19 with TRBJ2-7; tentatively, D is TRBD2 (6 bases). Germline V lookup: CDR1 LNHDA, CDR2 SQIVND (reference sequence). This CDR3 region has 16 residues. Trimming left V 9 bases short and J 3 bases short, with 24 bases between. The CDR3 coding sequence is TGTGCCAGCAGCCAGGCCGCGGGTAGGGGACTCTACGAGCAGTACTTC. Translating it yields CASSQAAGRGLYEQYF.

V is TRBV7-9 and J is TRBJ2-7, with 9 bases that match TRBD1. The CDR3 covers 15 residues. In germline, CDR1 is SEHNR, CDR2 FQNEAQ (reference sequence). V lost 4 bases, J lost 3 bases, and 7 bases stayed unmatched. This CDR3 is CASSSRDRESYEQYF. DNA for the CDR3: TGTGCCAGCAGCTCCCGGGACAGGGAAAGCTACGAGCAGTACTTC.

The V and J genes are TRBV20-1 and TRBJ2-3; the D gene is possibly TRBD2 (5 bases). The CDR3 has 15 residues. V was cut by 3 bases and J by 0 bases, with 13 bases left in between. CDR1 and CDR2 (germline): DFQATT, SNEGSKA (reference sequence). The CDR3 nucleotides read TGCAGTGCTAGTGATCGCGGGCTGAGCACAGATACGCAGTATTTT. Its translation: CSASDRGLSTDTQYF.

This chain joins TRBV2 and TRBJ2-7; 11 bases are a match to TRBD2. The germline CDR1 and CDR2 sequences are SNHLY and FYNNEI. With 4 bases clipped from V and 7 bases from J, the junction kept 9 bases outside the gene matches. The CDR3 covers 15 residues. CDR3 loop: CASSGLAGGPSEQYF. The CDR3 DNA is TGTGCCAGCAGTGGGTTAGCGGGAGGGCCATCGGAGCAGTACTTC.

This clonotype was seen repeatedly, ten times or more. The chain is built from TRBV9 and TRBJ2-1; TRBD2 matches 8 bases. Germline assignment: CDR1 SGDLS and CDR2 YYNGEE. The CDR3 has 16 amino acids. V gave up 4 bases and J gave up 8 bases; unmatched junction bases: 14. CDR3 bases: TGTGCCAGCAGCCCAACCGGGGGGGGGGGAGTGGATGAGCAGTTCTTC. Protein: CASSPTGGGGVDEQFF.

This clonotype was observed many times. V usage is TRBV2 and J usage is TRBJ1-2, with 8 bases aligning to TRBD1. Germline values: CDR1 SNHLY, CDR2 FYNNEI. Trimming removed 10 bases from V and 6 bases from J; junction bases left unmatched: 10. The CDR3 covers 13 residues. Here the CDR3 reads CAIRTGRLDGYTF. In DNA, the CDR3 is TGTGCCATCAGGACAGGGCGGCTGGATGGCTACACCTTC. The variable domain in full, with the rest retrieved from reference TRBV2 and TRBJ1-2, is EPEVTQTPSHQVTQMGQEVILRCVPISNHLYFYWYRQILGQKVEFLVSFYNNEISEKSEIFDDQFSVERPDGSNFTLKIRSTKLEDSAMYFCAIRTGRLDGYTFGSGTRLTVV.

CDR3 nucleotide sequence: TGTGCCAGCAGTTACTTACCGAGCTCCTACGAGCAGTACTTC. This codes for CASSYLPSSYEQYF. The chain joins TRBV6-6 to TRBJ2-7; D unresolved. V lost 1 base and J lost 0, with 7 bases in between. CDR1 is MNHNY, CDR2 SVGAGI, per germline (reference sequence). This CDR3 comprises 14 residues.

V gene TRBV29-1 combines with J gene TRBJ2-3, with D possibly TRBD2 on 6 matching bases. V gave up 7 bases and J gave up 5 bases, with 19 bases separating them. The CDR3 has 14 residues. Per the germline V gene, CDR1 is SQVTM and CDR2 is ANQGSEA. CDR3 coding DNA: TGCAGCGGCCCCGGGAGCGTCTCGGGAGATACGCAGTATTTT. It is translated as CSGPGSVSGDTQYF.

In its sample, this clonotype was seen once. This rearrangement joins TRBV7-9 to TRBJ2-1; 11 nucleotides agree with TRBD2. The CDR3 consists of 15 residues. CDR1 is SEHNR, CDR2 FQNEAQ, per germline (reference sequence). The J segment lost 7 bases and the V segment lost 2 bases, leaving 4 bases of the junction unmatched. CDR3 nucleotide sequence: TGTGCCAGCAGCTTACTTAGCGGGGGGGGTAATGAGCAGTTCTTC. Protein product: CASSLLSGGGNEQFF.

The chain links TRBV9 to TRBJ2-2; 8 bases are a match to TRBD2. This CDR3 region has 15 residues. The germline V gene encodes CDR1 SGDLS and CDR2 YYNGEE. Trimming took 4 bases from V and 7 from J; bases not matched to a gene: 9. The CDR3 coding sequence is TGTGCCAGCAGCACGTATAGCGGGGAGGGCGGGGAGCTGTTTTTT. Its translation is CASSTYSGEGGELFF.

The table lists this clonotype with a count of one. This chain links TRBV4-1 with TRBJ2-3; 16 nucleotides agree with TRBD2. Per germline, CDR1 MGHRA and CDR2 YSYEKL. This CDR3 comprises 17 residues. V trimming: 2 bases; J trimming: 6 bases; junction bases outside the gene matches: 5. CDR3 loop: CASSQLGLAGGRDTQYF. In DNA, the CDR3 is TGCGCCAGCAGCCAACTGGGACTAGCGGGGGGGCGTGATACGCAGTATTTT.

J is TRBJ2-5 and V is TRBV15; 8 nucleotides align to TRBD2. V trimming: 7 bases; J trimming: 2 bases; junction bases outside the gene matches: 9. This CDR3 has 15 residues. Germline V gene lookup returns CDR1 LNHNV and CDR2 YYDKDF (reference sequence). CDR3 coding DNA: TGTGCCACCAAAAAAGACGGGGGGGGGCAAGAGACCCAGTACTTC. It translates to CATKKDGGGQETQYF.

This clonotype was picked up a small number of times. The V call is TRBV5-6, the J call TRBJ1-1; D gene ambiguous. Trimming took off 0 bases at V and 4 bases at J, with 10 bases between the two ends. CDR1 and CDR2 from the germline V gene are SGHDT and YYEEEE. This CDR3 has 14 residues. The CDR3 DNA reads TGTGCCAGCAGCTTGGGTAGCTGGGGCACTGAAGCTTTCTTT. It codes for CASSLGSWGTEAFF.

V usage is TRBV24-1 and J usage is TRBJ2-7; 11 bases match TRBD2. The ends lost 3 bases at V and 3 bases at J; junction bases unmatched: 6. The germline V gene has CDR1 KGHDR and CDR2 SFDVKD. CDR3 length: 16 residues. CDR3 loop: CATSDRSGTSGYEQYF. The CDR3 bases are TGTGCCACCAGTGATAGATCCGGGACTAGCGGCTACGAGCAGTACTTC.

There are many counts of this clonotype. The chain uses TRBV11-3 and TRBJ2-3; 8 nucleotides agree with TRBD2. V lost 1 base and J lost 4; bases outside the gene matches: 7. The CDR3 loop spans 16 amino acids. CDR1 is SGHNT, CDR2 YENEEA, per germline. The CDR3 spells CASSLVAGGGSDTQYF. The CDR3 DNA reads TGTGCCAGCAGCTTAGTTGCGGGAGGTGGCTCAGATACGCAGTATTTT.

CDR3 protein: CASRAGLGYEQYF. In nucleotides, the CDR3 is TGTGCCAGCAGAGCGGGACTAGGCTACGAGCAGTACTTC. The chain carries TRBV2 and TRBJ2-7, with 8 bases aligning to TRBD2. Trimming removed 6 bases from V and 3 bases from J; junction bases left unmatched: 4. CDR3 size: 13 residues. The germline V gene encodes CDR1 SNHLY and CDR2 FYNNEI.

This clonotype was counted ten times or more. The rearrangement uses TRBV3-1 and TRBJ2-1; TRBD2 matches at 9 bases. The CDR3 runs 15 residues. Germline CDR1 is LGHDT and CDR2 is YNNKEL (reference sequence). The ends lost 4 bases at V and 10 bases at J; junction bases unmatched: 11. The CDR3 DNA reads TGTGCCAGCAGCCTCGGGACTAGCCACGGTCAAGAGCAGTTCTTC. It codes for CASSLGTSHGQEQFF.

Note on this clonotype: The conserved final phenylalanine or tryptophan is absent from the CDR3, which likely points to a read error. The chain has TRBV6-6 and TRBJ2-7; no clear D. CDR3 length: 12 amino acids. From germline, CDR1 is MNHNY and CDR2 SVGAGI (reference sequence). In DNA, the CDR3 is TGTGCCATCAGTGAGTCGCAGTACGAGCAGTACTCC. Translating gives CAISESQYEQYS.

The chain is built from TRBV7-2 and TRBJ1-1, with TRBD1 as a possible D gene (5 bases). CDR1 and CDR2 from the germline V gene are SGHTA and FQGNSA. This CDR3 contains 14 residues. V was cut by 5 bases and J by 4 bases, with 14 bases left in between. CDR3 region: CASSHTAGGTEAFF. CDR3 bases: TGTGCCAGCAGCCACACTGCGGGGGGCACTGAAGCTTTCTTT.